The present T cell receptor (beta chain) was sequenced within a study of a mutant IDH1 vaccine in newly diagnosed glioma. As for time point: baseline, week 1 (first vaccination visit). Treatment in this sample: pre-vaccination baseline after standard-of-care therapy. The CDR3 spans 13 residues. V lost 1 base and J 2 bases, leaving 6 bases between the germline ends. Germline V gene lookup returns CDR1 SGHRS and CDR2 YFSETQ. Repertoires were generated with immunoSEQ multiplex PCR, while TCRdb's copy carries only in-frame clones and drops some. The sample records about 69,000 clones, about 86% being singletons. This clone is a singleton in its sample. The same CDR3 can be traced to other DNA sequences in this sample.

The sequencing here drew on PBMCs, taken from a glioma patient treated with radiotherapy, temozolomide or both. The origin of this receptor is a man younger than 40 with glioma. The V call is TRBV5-1, the J call TRBJ1-1, with no clear D. CDR3 nucleotides: TGCGCCAGCAGCTTGATCTCTAACACTGAAGCTTTCTTT. Encoded protein: CASSLISNTEAFF. The full variable domain, in which reference TRBV5-1 and TRBJ1-1 provide the parts outside the CDR3, is KAGVTQTPRYLIKTRGQQVTLSCSPISGHRSVSWYQQTPGQGLQFLFEYFSETQRNKGNFPGRFSGRQFSNSRSEMNVSTLELGDSALYLCASSLISNTEAFFGQGTRLTVV.